This is a list of T cell receptor beta chains from one sample in a study of response to subunit inactivated influenza vaccine. TCRdb re-analysed the RT-PCR reads in MiXCR, keeping a single row per CDR3 protein. The sample holds around 580,000 distinct CDR3 sequences, about 14% seen once. Specimen: PBMCs from blood, collected 11 to 12 days after vaccination. Receptors were obtained from a man aged 50 to 59 who received an inactivated influenza vaccine. The CDR3 runs from the conserved cysteine through the conserved F or W.

CDR3 protein | CDR3 length | V gene
CASSQDRQSYEQYF | 14 | TRBV4-3
CASSYRVTGVLSGANVLTF | 19 | TRBV6-2/TRBV6-3
CSVEAQGKNIQYF | 13 | TRBV29-1
CSARRGLAVTDTQYF | 15 | TRBV20-1
CASSLVGTLTRSGNTIYF | 18 | TRBV5-1
CASSLVGTGGLSGGVPRNEQFF | 22 | TRBV5-1
CATSRDGRVLSWSTEAFF | 18 | TRBV15
CASRPQPSGDTQYF | 14 | TRBV5-1
CSARGASRASQETQYF | 16 | TRBV20-1
CASSSGAQPQHF | 12 | TRBV7-9
CASTPTNTEAFF | 12 | TRBV2
CASSSTYNTGELFF | 14 | TRBV5-1
CSARDINRPYGYTF | 14 | TRBV20-1
CASSYPLSERGGSSSYNEQFF | 21 | TRBV11-2
CASSHLGTSGGHRTDTQYF | 19 | TRBV3-1
CASSPRDSGISGNTIYF | 17 | TRBV5-1
CASSIGLRNTGELFF | 15 | TRBV19
CASSPPSLVAKTQYF | 15 | TRBV18
CASISREGETGELFF | 15 | TRBV3-1
CASSLVLPGRRNSNQPQHF | 19 | TRBV11-1
CASSRIQETQYF | 12 | TRBV28
CASSYARLAGGRGDTQYF | 18 | TRBV6-5
CASSPRTSESTGELFF | 16 | TRBV4-2
CSARETAGNTIYF | 13 | TRBV20-1
CASSLALAGSNEQFF | 15 | TRBV5-1
CASSRGEFGYGYTF | 14 | TRBV5-4
CASSFSAGGNQPQHF | 15 | TRBV12-3/TRBV12-4
CASSLVSDVGYTF | 13 | TRBV12-3/TRBV12-4
CAARGSSTGELFF | 13 | TRBV6-6
CASSLRGGQNTEAFF | 15 | TRBV11-2
CASSRSGGVGTDTQYF | 16 | TRBV7-8
CASSLGTGASGANVLTF | 17 | TRBV7-9
CAIPLAGGRDEQYF | 14 | TRBV7-9
CASSLTGQGLISGANVLTF | 19 | TRBV7-3
CASSPTSGAETEAFF | 15 | TRBV6-1
CATSKGPEKLFF | 12 | TRBV24-1